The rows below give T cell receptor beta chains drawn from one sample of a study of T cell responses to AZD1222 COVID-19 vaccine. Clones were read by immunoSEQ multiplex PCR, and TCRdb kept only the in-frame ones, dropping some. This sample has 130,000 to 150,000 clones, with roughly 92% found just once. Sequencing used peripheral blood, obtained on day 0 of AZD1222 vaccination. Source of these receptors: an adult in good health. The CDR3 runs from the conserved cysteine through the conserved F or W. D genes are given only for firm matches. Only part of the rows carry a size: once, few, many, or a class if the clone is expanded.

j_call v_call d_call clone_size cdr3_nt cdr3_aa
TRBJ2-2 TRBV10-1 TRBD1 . TGCGCCAGCAGTGAGTTGAGGGGACAGACCGGGGAGCTGTTTTTT CASSELRGQTGELFF
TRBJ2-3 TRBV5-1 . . TGCGCCAGCAGAACCGACCCGAGCACAGATACGCAGTATTTT CASRTDPSTDTQYF
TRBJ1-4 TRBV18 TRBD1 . TGTGCCAGCTCACCGCTACAGGGGCTTAACCTGTTTTTT CASSPLQGLNLFF
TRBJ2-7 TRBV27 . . TGTGCCAGCAGTTCCCATGGTGTGGCAGGGAACTACGAGCAGTACTTC CASSSHGVAGNYEQYF
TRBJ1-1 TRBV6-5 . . TGTGCCAGCAGTTCTCTTACGAACACTGAAGCTTTCTTT CASSSLTNTEAFF
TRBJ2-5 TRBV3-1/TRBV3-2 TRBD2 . TGTGCCAGCAGCCAATCGAGACGGGAGGGAGGCCAAGAGACCCAGTACTTC CASSQSRREGGQETQYF
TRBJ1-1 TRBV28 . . TGTGCCAGCAGTTTATTTAAGCGGTTTAAGGTGGGGGAACGCAAAGGCACTGAAGCTTTCTTT CASSLFKRFKVGERKGTEAFF
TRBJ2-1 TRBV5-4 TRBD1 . TGTGCCAGCAGCCCCCAACAGGGACAGGAGCAGTTCTTC CASSPQQGQEQFF
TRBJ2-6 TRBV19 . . TGTGCCAGTAGTAGAGGTGACATGAGGGCCAACGTCCTGACTTTC CASSRGDMRANVLTF
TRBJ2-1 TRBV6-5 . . TGTGCCAGCACCCTGGACAGTTTTAGAGGTGAGCAGTTCTTC CASTLDSFRGEQFF
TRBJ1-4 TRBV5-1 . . TGCGCCAGCAGCTTGGAAGGAGGCAGCGGTGGGAATGAAAAACTGTTTTTT CASSLEGGSGGNEKLFF
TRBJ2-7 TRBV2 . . TGTGCCAGCGGGGGGACCGGATCTCCCTACGAGCAGTACTTC CASGGTGSPYEQYF
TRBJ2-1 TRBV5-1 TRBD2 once TGCGCCAGCAGCCCTAGGGGGTCTACTAGCGGAATGGACAATGAGCAGTTCTTC CASSPRGSTSGMDNEQFF
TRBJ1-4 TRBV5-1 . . TGCGCCAGCAGTCCGGACAGCGCAACTAATGAAAAACTGTTTTTT CASSPDSATNEKLFF
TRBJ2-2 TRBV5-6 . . TGTGCCAGCAGCCGGGCGGGTACCGGGGAGCTGTTTTTT CASSRAGTGELFF
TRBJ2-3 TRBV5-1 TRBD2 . TGCGCCAGCAGCTTGGGGGAGGGTACGCAGTATTTT CASSLGEGTQYF
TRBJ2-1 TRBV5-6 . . TGTGCCAGCAGCAGTTACGGGACCCGGGGTTTCAATGAGCAGTTCTTC CASSSYGTRGFNEQFF
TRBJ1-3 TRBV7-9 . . TGTGCCAGCGTAGTTTTGGCAGGAAACACCATATATTTT CASVVLAGNTIYF
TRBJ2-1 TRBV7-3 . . TGTGCCAGCAGCGCGACGACTAGTTCTCTTGAGCAGTTCTTC CASSATTSSLEQFF
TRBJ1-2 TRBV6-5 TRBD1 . TGTGCCAGCACTTACAGGGGTGGCTACACCTTC CASTYRGGYTF
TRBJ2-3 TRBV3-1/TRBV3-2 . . TGTGCCAGCAGCCAAGCTAGCACAGATACGCAGTATTTT CASSQASTDTQYF
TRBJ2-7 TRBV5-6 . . TGTGCCAGCAGCTTGGGCTTCAGGGTCCACGAGCAGTACTTC CASSLGFRVHEQYF
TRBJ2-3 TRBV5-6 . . TGTGCCAGCATCTTCGTCGGGGGCAGCACAGATACGCAGTATTTT CASIFVGGSTDTQYF
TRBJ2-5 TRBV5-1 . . TGCGCCAGCAGCCGCGGGGCAGGGGGGAAGGAGACCCAGTACTTC CASSRGAGGKETQYF
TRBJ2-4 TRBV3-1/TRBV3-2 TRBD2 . TGTGCCAGCAGCCAAGATCCCCCCTTTCTAGCGGGGGTACTAGCCAAAAACATTCAGTACTTC CASSQDPPFLAGVLAKNIQYF
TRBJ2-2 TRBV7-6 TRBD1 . TGTGCCAGCAGCGAACAGGGGGCGGCGAACACCGGGGAGCTGTTTTTT CASSEQGAANTGELFF
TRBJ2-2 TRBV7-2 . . TGTGCCAGCAGCCTCCGGACAGAAGGGGAGCCGAACACCGGGGAGCTGTTTTTT CASSLRTEGEPNTGELFF
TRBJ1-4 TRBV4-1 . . TGCGCCAGCAGCCCTCTGATTGGAACTAATGAAAAACTGTTTTTT CASSPLIGTNEKLFF
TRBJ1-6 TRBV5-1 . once TGCGCCAGCAGCTGGGAGGTGGAATCACCCCTCCACTTT CASSWEVESPLHF
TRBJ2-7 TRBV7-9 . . TGTGCCAGCAGCTTTAACCCGCTTAACGAGCAGTACTTC CASSFNPLNEQYF
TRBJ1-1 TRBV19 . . TGTGCCAGTAACAGGGCGAACACTGAAGCTTTCTTT CASNRANTEAFF
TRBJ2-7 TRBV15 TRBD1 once TGTGCCACCAGCAGAGGACAGGGGGTAGGAGAGCAGTACTTC CATSRGQGVGEQYF
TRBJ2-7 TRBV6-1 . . TGTGCCAGCAGTGAACGACACCTCTACGAGCAGTACTTC CASSERHLYEQYF
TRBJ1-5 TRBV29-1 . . TGCAGCGTTGAGCGTCGGCAGTGGGTCAATCAGCCCCAGCATTTT CSVERRQWVNQPQHF
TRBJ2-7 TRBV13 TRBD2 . TGTGCCAGCAGCACGGGACTAGCGGGCCCCTCGCATTCAAACGAGCAGTACTTC CASSTGLAGPSHSNEQYF
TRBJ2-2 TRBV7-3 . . TGTGCCAGCAGCTTCCTAGCCGGGGAGCTGTTTTTT CASSFLAGELFF
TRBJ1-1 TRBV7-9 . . TGTGCCAGCAGCTTAGCCCCAGGGGCGGGCACTGAAGCTTTCTTT CASSLAPGAGTEAFF
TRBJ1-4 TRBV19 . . TGTGCCAGTAGTATAGGTGGGGGCGAAAAACTGTTTTTT CASSIGGGEKLFF
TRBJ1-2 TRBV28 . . TGTGCCAGCAGTACATCCTCAGGGGCGGGGTACTATGGCTACACCTTC CASSTSSGAGYYGYTF
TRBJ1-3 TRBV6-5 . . TGTGCCAGCGGCCCAGGCCGGGCGGCCGTATATTTT CASGPGRAAVYF
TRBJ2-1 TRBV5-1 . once TGCGCCAGCAGCTTGGATGCCGGGACCGGTAATGAGCAGTTCTTC CASSLDAGTGNEQFF
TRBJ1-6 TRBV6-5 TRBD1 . TGTGCCAGCAGCGACCGGGACAGGGGGCAACTATCGCTCCACTTT CASSDRDRGQLSLHF
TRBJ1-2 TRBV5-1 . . TGCGCCAGCAGCTTCGGGACCAGGACGAACTATGGCTACACCTTC CASSFGTRTNYGYTF
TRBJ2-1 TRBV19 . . TGTGCCAGTAGCCCACGGGGCAGGCCCTACGACAATGAGCAGTTCTTC CASSPRGRPYDNEQFF
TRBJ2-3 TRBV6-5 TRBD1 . TGTGCCAGCAGTCTTAGGGGGACAGGGAAGGATACGCAGTATTTT CASSLRGTGKDTQYF
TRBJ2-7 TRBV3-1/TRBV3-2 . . TGTGCCAGCAGCCAAGCAGGGACTGCGACCTACGAGCAGTACTTC CASSQAGTATYEQYF
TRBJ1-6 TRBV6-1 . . TGTGCCAGCAGTGATATTAGGAGATCACCCCTCCACTTT CASSDIRRSPLHF
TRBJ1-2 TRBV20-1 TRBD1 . TGCAGTGCTAGTGCCGGGACAGGGCGGTATGGCTACACCTTC CSASAGTGRYGYTF
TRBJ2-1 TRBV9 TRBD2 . TGTGCCAGCAGCCCCACTAGCGGGAGTATGCCTGAGCAGTTCTTC CASSPTSGSMPEQFF
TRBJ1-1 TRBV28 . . TGTGCCAGCAGCCTTGGACAGATGAACACTGAAGCTTTCTTT CASSLGQMNTEAFF
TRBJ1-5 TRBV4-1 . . TGCGCCAGCAGCCAACGGATCCGGGATTTAAGCAATCAGCCCCAGCATTTT CASSQRIRDLSNQPQHF
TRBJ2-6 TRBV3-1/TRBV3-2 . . TGTGCCAGCAGCCAAGATCAGCAGACTGCTGGGGCCAACGTCCTGACTTTC CASSQDQQTAGANVLTF
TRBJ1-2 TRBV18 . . TGTGCCAGCTCACCGACACAGGGCCGTAACTATGGCTACACCTTC CASSPTQGRNYGYTF
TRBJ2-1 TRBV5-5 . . TGTGCCAGCAGCTTGGGGAGCTACACCTACAATGAGCAGTTCTTC CASSLGSYTYNEQFF
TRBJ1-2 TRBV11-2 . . TGTGCCAGCAGCCACTCCGATCGGACCGGAACTGGCTACACCTTC CASSHSDRTGTGYTF
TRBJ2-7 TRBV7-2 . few TGTGCCAGCAGCTGGAGGCGGACAGTGACTGACTACGAGCAGTACTTC CASSWRRTVTDYEQYF
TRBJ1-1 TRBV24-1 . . TGTGCCACCAGTGATGGACCCATGGATAGGGTGAACACTGAAGCTTTCTTT CATSDGPMDRVNTEAFF
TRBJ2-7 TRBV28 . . TGTGCCAGCAGTTTCAGAGGGAAGCAGTACTTC CASSFRGKQYF
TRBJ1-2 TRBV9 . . TGTGCCAGCACCCTAGACGGGACCGACTATGGCTACACCTTC CASTLDGTDYGYTF
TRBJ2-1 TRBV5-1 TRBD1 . TGCGCCAGCAGCTTGGCGGACAGGGATCTCGATGAGCAGTTCTTC CASSLADRDLDEQFF